These 25 T cell receptor beta chains came from one sample sequenced in a study of T cells in Graves' hyperthyroidism and ophthalmopathy. TCR beta CDR3 regions were amplified from RNA transcripts. TCR CDR3 regions were first amplified by RT-PCR with HTBI primers. One entry per CDR3 protein, called by TCRdb with MiXCR from the multiplex PCR reads. The sample holds 300,000 to 400,000 distinct CDR3 sequences, less than 15% seen once. Material for sequencing was blood. The receptors shown here come from a woman between 18 and 29 years old with Graves' hyperthyroidism.

This clonotype was detected ten times or more. V usage is TRBV2 and J usage is TRBJ2-5; the match to TRBD2 covers 9 bases. V lost 6 bases, J lost 7 bases, and 9 bases stayed unmatched. This CDR3 is built from 14 residues. Germline CDR1 is SNHLY and CDR2 is FYNNEI. Here the CDR3 DNA reads TGTGCCAGCAGCGGTAGCGGGAGTTACGGGACCCAGTACTTC. Its protein is CASSGSGSYGTQYF.

This clonotype has ten or more counts. This chain uses TRBV6-2 or TRBV6-3 with TRBJ2-2; possible D gene TRBD2, 6 bases. The germline gives CDR1 MNHEY, CDR2 SVGEGT. The CDR3 contains 15 residues. Trimming cost V 6 bases and J 1 base, with 12 bases left between them. The CDR3 here is CASRPGTWNTGELFF. CDR3 in DNA: TGTGCCAGCAGACCCGGGACTTGGAACACCGGGGAGCTGTTTTTT.

This clonotype came up many times. The rearrangement links TRBV24-1 to TRBJ2-3, with D perhaps assigned TRBD1 or TRBD2 (5 bases each). The CDR3 covers 15 residues. CDR1 is KGHDR and CDR2 is SFDVKD in the germline V gene. Trimming left V 3 bases short and J 6 bases short, with 15 bases between. In nucleotides, the CDR3 is TGTGCCACCAGTGATCCCGGGACGGAGCTCGATACGCAGTATTTT. This sequence encodes CATSDPGTELDTQYF.

This clonotype was observed many times. The chain has TRBV10-3 and TRBJ2-2; D might be TRBD2 (5 bases). V shed 5 bases and J shed 0 bases, with 13 bases lying between them. The germline V gene has CDR1 ENHRY and CDR2 SYGVKD. This CDR3 comprises 16 residues. The CDR3 nucleotides read TGTGCCATCAGTCGCGGAGCGGTCTCGAACACCGGGGAGCTGTTTTTT. Encoded protein: CAISRGAVSNTGELFF.

This clonotype was seen repeatedly, ten times or more. The CDR3 DNA reads TGTGCCAGCAGCCAAACAGGGGGCCTCAATCAGCCCCAGCATTTT. Encoded protein: CASSQTGGLNQPQHF. The chain combines TRBV12-3 or TRBV12-4 with TRBJ1-5, with 9 bases identical to TRBD1. The CDR3 contains 15 residues. After removal of 6 bases from V and 3 bases from J, the junction contained 6 bases not matched to a gene.

This clonotype came up many times. This chain uses TRBV6-1 with TRBJ1-5; D unclear. The CDR3 is made up of 15 amino acids. The V and J ends lost 2 bases and 3 bases respectively, with 11 bases between them. The germline V gene encodes CDR1 MNHNS and CDR2 SASEGT. CDR3 nucleotide sequence: TGTGCCAGCAGTGAATGGTGGGCAGTCAATCAGCCCCAGCATTTT. It yields the protein CASSEWWAVNQPQHF.

The chain carries TRBV20-1 and TRBJ2-7; D is possibly TRBD2 (7 bases). This CDR3 comprises 14 residues. V dropped 6 bases and J dropped 3 bases, with 18 bases sitting between them. The germline V gene has CDR1 DFQATT and CDR2 SNEGSKA (reference sequence). CDR3 bases: TGCAGTGCAAGGAAGAGGGGGGGCATCTACGAGCAGTACTTC. It codes for CSARKRGGIYEQYF.

In this sample, this clonotype turned up many times. The chain has TRBV30 and TRBJ1-2; no clear D. V lost 0 bases and J 5 bases, leaving 13 bases between the germline ends. There are 14 residues in the CDR3. Germline V gene sequence: CDR1 GTSNPN, CDR2 SVGIG (reference sequence). In DNA form, the CDR3 reads TGTGCCTGGAGTGTCCTAATGGACCCATATGGCTACACCTTC. It translates to CAWSVLMDPYGYTF.

This clonotype was seen at least ten times. The CDR3, as DNA: TGTGCCAGCAGTTTATCAGGCGGGGCAGTCTATGGCTACACCTTC. Its protein is CASSLSGGAVYGYTF. J is TRBJ1-2 and V is TRBV28; a possible D gene is TRBD1 (5 bases). The CDR3 has 15 amino acids. Germline-derived CDR1 and CDR2 are MDHEN and SYDVKM. V lost 1 base to trimming and J lost 4 bases, with 13 bases between them.

This clonotype was counted many times. As DNA, the CDR3 is TGTGCCAGTAGTATGAGCACTGAAGCTTTCTTT. It yields the protein CASSMSTEAFF. The chain carries TRBV19 and TRBJ1-1; D remains unclear. Germline V lookup: CDR1 LNHDA, CDR2 SQIVND (reference sequence). Trimming cost V 3 bases and J 4 bases, with 3 bases left between them. This CDR3 region has 11 residues.

The J gene is TRBJ1-2, the V gene TRBV28; 11 nucleotides match TRBD1. Germline CDR1 is MDHEN and CDR2 is SYDVKM. Losses at the gene ends were 2 bases for V and 1 base for J; bases not matched to a gene: 6. This CDR3 is 17 amino acids long. The CDR3 DNA sequence: TGTGCCAGCAGTTTAGGCGGACAGGGGGCTTTTAACTATGGCTACACCTTC. It encodes CASSLGGQGAFNYGYTF.

This clonotype was seen repeatedly, ten times or more. The gene calls are TRBV11-2 and TRBJ2-7; TRBD2 agrees at 8 bases. This CDR3 has 15 amino acids. Germline-derived CDR1 and CDR2 are SGHAT and FQNNGV. Germline trimming cut 5 bases from V and 4 bases from J; bases unmatched to any gene: 10. CDR3 bases: TGTGCCAGCAGCCGCGAAGGACTAGCTGGGTACGAGCAGTACTTC. Translation: CASSREGLAGYEQYF.

This clonotype has at least ten counts. CDR3 in amino acids: CATSDFSGANTGELFF. In DNA form, the CDR3 reads TGTGCCACCAGTGATTTCTCAGGGGCGAACACCGGGGAGCTGTTTTTT. V and J are TRBV24-1 and TRBJ2-2; D might be TRBD1 (6 bases). This CDR3 has 16 amino acids. Germline-derived CDR1 and CDR2 are KGHDR and SFDVKD. Trimming shortened V by 1 base and J by 0 bases, and 8 bases separated the two germline ends.

This clonotype was recorded many times. V gene TRBV27 combines with J gene TRBJ2-7, with TRBD1 identical over 10 bases. J lost 1 base, V lost 2 bases, and 5 bases had no gene match. The CDR3 length is 16 residues. Germline values: CDR1 MNHEY, CDR2 SMNVEV (reference sequence). The CDR3 spells CASSLAPGQGSYEQYF. The CDR3 bases are TGTGCCAGCAGTTTAGCACCGGGACAGGGGTCCTACGAGCAGTACTTC.

This clonotype was observed at least ten times. The rearrangement uses TRBV5-1 and TRBJ2-7; the D is unclear. Germline values: CDR1 SGHRS, CDR2 YFSETQ. The CDR3 totals 15 residues. Trimming took off 0 bases at V and 0 bases at J, with 10 bases between the two ends. DNA of the CDR3: TGCGCCAGCAGCTTGGGAGGCGGTGCCTCCTACGAGCAGTACTTC. This encodes CASSLGGGASYEQYF.

This clonotype was observed at least ten times. V gene TRBV7-9 combines with J gene TRBJ2-2, with D unresolved. CDR3 size: 15 residues. The V gene's germline CDR1 is SEHNR and CDR2 FQNEAQ (reference sequence). V lost 4 bases and J lost 6, with 15 bases in between. Written as DNA, the CDR3 is TGTGCCAGCAGCTCCGCCGGAAACCTAGCCGGGGAGCTGTTTTTT. This encodes CASSSAGNLAGELFF. The whole variable domain, filled in from reference TRBV7-9 and TRBJ2-2, reads DTGVSQNPRHKITKRGQNVTFRCDPISEHNRLYWYRQTLGQGPEFLTYFQNEAQLEKSRLLSDRFSAERPKGSFSTLEIQRTEQGDSAMYLCASSSAGNLAGELFFGEGSRLTVL.

This clonotype was counted a single time. V usage is TRBV15 and J usage is TRBJ2-5; 9 bases are shared with TRBD2. The germline CDR1 and CDR2 sequences are LNHNV and YYDKDF (reference sequence). The CDR3 is 15 residues long. V was pared by 3 bases and J by 3 bases, with 5 bases of the junction left unmatched. In nucleotides, the CDR3 is TGTGCCACCAGCAGTCCGGGACTAGCCGAAGAGACCCAGTACTTC. It yields the protein CATSSPGLAEETQYF.

The sample holds a few counts of this clonotype. The chain uses TRBV7-8 and TRBJ1-3; D might be TRBD1 (6 bases). Germline V gene lookup returns CDR1 SGHVS and CDR2 FQNEAQ. The V end lost 4 bases, the J end lost 2 bases, and 15 bases lay between the germline ends. This CDR3 region has 16 residues. CDR3 residues: CASSSRGGQAGNTIYF. CDR3 nucleotides: TGTGCCAGCAGCTCGCGAGGGGGACAAGCTGGAAACACCATATATTTT.

This clonotype was counted ten times or more. This chain connects TRBV7-9 to TRBJ1-1, with D hard to call. The CDR3 length is 13 residues. Trimming took 0 bases from V and 7 from J, leaving 9 bases between them. Germline-derived CDR1 and CDR2 are SEHNR and FQNEAQ (reference sequence). CDR3 residues: CASSLAVPHEAFF. Written as DNA, the CDR3 is TGTGCCAGCAGCTTAGCCGTTCCCCATGAAGCTTTCTTT.

The J gene is TRBJ2-3, the V gene TRBV24-1, with D hard to call. CDR1 and CDR2 (germline): KGHDR, SFDVKD. There are 15 residues in the CDR3. V was clipped by 3 bases and J by 5 bases, with 14 bases between them. The DNA of the CDR3 is TGTGCCACCAGTGATACCCCGGACGGCCTAGATACGCAGTATTTT. Translating gives CATSDTPDGLDTQYF.

Ten or more counts support this clonotype. V gene TRBV7-9 combines with J gene TRBJ1-1; D is unresolved. Trimming removed 1 base from V and 3 bases from J, with 12 bases in between. This CDR3 has 15 residues. The germline gives CDR1 SEHNR, CDR2 FQNEAQ (reference sequence). The CDR3 DNA reads TGTGCCAGCAGCTTAGATGACGTCGGGCACACTGAAGCTTTCTTT. Translated, it gives CASSLDDVGHTEAFF.

This clonotype has at least ten counts. The chain employs TRBV30 and TRBJ2-7; D remains ambiguous. Germline V gene data show CDR1 as GTSNPN and CDR2 as SVGIG (reference sequence). Trimming shortened V by 1 base and J by 3 bases, and 4 bases separated the two germline ends. This CDR3 contains 11 residues. The CDR3 spells CAWSGYYEQYF. CDR3 DNA sequence: TGTGCCTGGAGTGGGTACTACGAGCAGTACTTC.

Ten or more counts support this clonotype. This chain uses TRBV20-1 with TRBJ2-7; D remains unclear. In germline, CDR1 is DFQATT, CDR2 SNEGSKA (reference sequence). V lost 4 bases to trimming and J lost 4 bases, with 14 bases between them. The CDR3 length is 13 residues. CDR3 DNA: TGCAGTGCTACGACCCCACCTGGATACGAGCAGTACTTC. Translated: CSATTPPGYEQYF.

This clonotype occurred many times. The V and J genes are TRBV5-1 and TRBJ1-1; weak D call: TRBD1 (5 bases). The V gene's germline CDR1 is SGHRS and CDR2 YFSETQ. This CDR3 is 15 amino acids long. Trimming left V 0 bases short and J 3 bases short, with 12 bases between. The CDR3 region has the DNA TGCGCCAGCAGCTTGGCCGGCTTGGGGGACACTGAAGCTTTCTTT. Translated, it gives CASSLAGLGDTEAFF.

Concerning this clonotype itself: One end of the junction is discordant with germline, which a read error may explain. This sequence joins TRBV7-2 and TRBJ2-1; D unresolved. The CDR3 runs to 13 residues. Germline V lookup: CDR1 SGHTA, CDR2 FQGNSA. CDR3 region: CASSPYLTDSVRF. The CDR3 region has the DNA TGTGCCAGCAGTCCTTACCTGACTGACTCAGTTCGCTTC.